The rows below give T cell receptor beta chains drawn from one sample of a study of response to subunit inactivated influenza vaccine. TCRdb fed the RT-PCR reads into MiXCR, producing one record per CDR3 protein. This sample has over 800,000 distinct CDR3 sequences, with 21% found just once. Sequenced here: PBMCs from blood, sampled approximately 5 days after vaccination. All receptors derive from a man aged 45-60 years who received an inactivated influenza vaccine. CDR3s include the opening cysteine and the closing phenylalanine or tryptophan. The order of the fields is D gene, V gene, clone size, J gene, CDR3 DNA, CDR3 protein. A D gene is named only where the DNA matches it firmly. Clone size appears in some rows only: once, few, many, or a class for an expanded clone.

TRBD1	TRBV14	NA	TRBJ2-7	TGTGCCAGCAGCCAACAGCGCAGGGGGAGCTCCTACGAGCAGTACTTC	CASSQQRRGSSYEQYF
TRBD2	TRBV20-1	NA	TRBJ2-3	TGCAGTGCTAGAGAGGGACTAGCGGGGGAGGCAGATACGCAGTATTTT	CSAREGLAGEADTQYF
NA	TRBV4-1	NA	TRBJ1-2	TGCGCCAGCAGCCCCCAACATGGGTCGGCCTATGGCTACACCTTC	CASSPQHGSAYGYTF
TRBD1	TRBV20-1	few	TRBJ1-1	TGCAGTGCTATGGGGACAGCGGGTCTAAACGCTTTCTTT	CSAMGTAGLNAFF
TRBD2	TRBV15	NA	TRBJ2-2	TGTGCCACCAGCAGTAGCGGGGAGGACACCGGGGAGCTGTTTTTT	CATSSSGEDTGELFF
NA	TRBV5-1	NA	TRBJ2-1	TGCGCCAGCAGCTGGTTGGGGCCAGACTACAATGAGCAGTTCTTC	CASSWLGPDYNEQFF
NA	TRBV25-1	NA	TRBJ2-5	TGTGCCAGCAGGTCGGGGGCTAGTCTGAAAGAGACCCAGTACTTC	CASRSGASLKETQYF
TRBD1	TRBV29-1	few	TRBJ2-1	TGCAGCGTCTGGATACCGGGACAGGGGGTGTTCTACAATGAGCAGTTCTTC	CSVWIPGQGVFYNEQFF
NA	TRBV5-1	few	TRBJ2-7	TGCGCCAGCAGCGCCGATATTAGCACCTACGAGCAGTACTTC	CASSADISTYEQYF
NA	TRBV4-2	NA	TRBJ2-2	TGTGCCAGCAGCCATCAGGGGAACACCGGGGAGCTGTTTTTT	CASSHQGNTGELFF
TRBD1	TRBV7-6	NA	TRBJ2-2	TGTGCCAGCAGCGTTGGGACAGGGGGTTTTCTTCAGTCCGGGGAGCTGTTTTTT	CASSVGTGGFLQSGELFF
TRBD2	TRBV12-3/TRBV12-4	NA	TRBJ2-1	TGTGCCAGCATTCTTACCAGCGGGAGAGGCAATGAGCAGTTCTTC	CASILTSGRGNEQFF
TRBD1	TRBV20-1	NA	TRBJ2-7	TGCAGTGCTAGAATCTCCCGGGACAGGGTGTACGAGCAGTACTTC	CSARISRDRVYEQYF
NA	TRBV29-1	few	TRBJ1-3	TGCAGCGTCTACTGGGCCTCTGGAAACACCATATATTTT	CSVYWASGNTIYF
NA	TRBV20-1	few	TRBJ2-2	TGCAGTGCTCGCGGGACCCAGCGTAACACCGGGGAGCTGTTTTTT	CSARGTQRNTGELFF
NA	TRBV29-1	many	TRBJ2-1	TGCAGCGTTGAAGCCAGCTCCTACAATGAGCAGTTCTTC	CSVEASSYNEQFF
NA	TRBV5-1	NA	TRBJ2-7	TGCGCCAGCAGCTTGGAGGCTACATCCTACGAGCAGTACTTC	CASSLEATSYEQYF
NA	TRBV4-1	NA	TRBJ1-1	TGCGCCAGCAGCCAATACTCAACTTTAGTCGCTTTCTTT	CASSQYSTLVAFF
TRBD2	TRBV6-2/TRBV6-3	NA	TRBJ2-1	TGTGCCAGCAGTTCCCAGCGGGGGGGCCTCGGCGATGAGCAGTTCTTC	CASSSQRGGLGDEQFF
TRBD1	TRBV9	NA	TRBJ1-1	TGTGCCAGCAGCTCGAGCCCGGGACAGGGGGCTTTTAACACTGAAGCTTTCTTT	CASSSSPGQGAFNTEAFF
TRBD1	TRBV6-1	NA	TRBJ1-2	TGTGCCAGCAGACTTGGACAGGCCTATGGCTACACCTTC	CASRLGQAYGYTF
NA	TRBV20-1	NA	TRBJ2-6	TGCAGTGCTAGAGATAATGTCGCCTCTGGGGCCAACGTCCTGACTTTC	CSARDNVASGANVLTF
NA	TRBV6-1	NA	TRBJ2-5	TGTGCCAGCAGTGAAGTAACGGGGCGGGAGACCCAGTACTTC	CASSEVTGRETQYF
TRBD1	TRBV6-5	NA	TRBJ1-5	TGTGCCAGCAGCTACAGGGGAGTCAATCAGCCCCAGCATTTT	CASSYRGVNQPQHF
TRBD2	TRBV12-3/TRBV12-4	NA	TRBJ2-1	TGTGCCAGCAGTCCCATAGCGGGAGGCGACAATGAGCAGTTCTTC	CASSPIAGGDNEQFF
TRBD2	TRBV7-2	NA	TRBJ2-5	TGTGCCAGCAGCTTAGACCATAGCGGGAGGGCCGGGACCCAGTACTTC	CASSLDHSGRAGTQYF
TRBD1	TRBV29-1	few	TRBJ2-6	TGCAGCGTCCGGACAGGGATGAGCGGGGCCAACGTCCTGACTTTC	CSVRTGMSGANVLTF
NA	TRBV7-2	NA	TRBJ2-2	TGTGCCAGCAGCTTACGCGGGGGCTCGTATTCCGGGGAGCTGTTTTTT	CASSLRGGSYSGELFF
NA	TRBV20-1	few	TRBJ2-1	TGCAGTGCTAACAGGGTTCCCTACAATGAGCAGTTCTTC	CSANRVPYNEQFF
TRBD1	TRBV27	NA	TRBJ1-2	TGTGCCAGCAGTCCCAGGACAGGGGTTGGCTACACCTTC	CASSPRTGVGYTF
NA	TRBV6-2/TRBV6-3	NA	TRBJ1-5	TGTGCCAGCAGCAAACAGGGCACTGGCAATCAGCCCCAGCATTTT	CASSKQGTGNQPQHF
NA	TRBV5-1	NA	TRBJ1-1	TGCGCCAGCAGCTCAAGGGTATTCGATACTGAAGCTTTCTTT	CASSSRVFDTEAFF
NA	TRBV4-1	few	TRBJ1-1	TGCGCCAGCAGCCAAGATCGGGACCCGGGAGAAGCTTTCTTT	CASSQDRDPGEAFF
NA	TRBV11-2	NA	TRBJ2-1	TGTGCCAGCAGCTTACCACGAAAACCTAGCGATTCCTACAATGAGCAGTTCTTC	CASSLPRKPSDSYNEQFF
NA	TRBV28	few	TRBJ2-5	TGTGCCAGCAAACCCCTGCTAGGGTGGAAGACCCAGTACTTC	CASKPLLGWKTQYF
NA	TRBV6-5	few	TRBJ1-1	TGTGCCAGCAGTTACGGAACAGCTTCAGACACTGAAGCTTTCTTT	CASSYGTASDTEAFF
TRBD2	TRBV3-1	NA	TRBJ2-5	TGTGCCAGCAGCCAAGATGCCCTAGCGGGAGGACGGGAGACCCAGTACTTC	CASSQDALAGGRETQYF
NA	TRBV9	NA	TRBJ2-1	TGTGCCAGCAGCGGCACAGGGAGCTCCTACAATGAGCAGTTCTTC	CASSGTGSSYNEQFF